This TCR beta chain was found in a study of circulating CD8 cells and anti-PD-1 response in melanoma. As for the study in general: Complete or partial response defined responders; stable or progressive disease, non-responders. General study points: Under 8% of TRB clonotypes were shared between subsets at M1.

From live CD3+CD8+TCRalphabeta+ cells, four PD-1 and/or TIGIT subsets were sorted. TCR libraries were prepared from approximately 15 ng of total RNA with the QIAseq Immune Repertoire TCR panel. TCRdb analysed the reads with MiXCR anew, one entry per CDR3 protein. This sample has roughly 2,200 distinct CDR3 sequences, with 6.5% to 8% found just once. By share of the sample, this clonotype is medium-sized (0.01 to 0.1%). What it recognizes is unknown. This sequence originates from a human donor with melanoma. Here the sequenced sample was CD8+ T cells from PBMCs, taken at baseline or after one month of anti-PD-1 therapy (not recorded which).

CDR3 amino acids: CASAPGSGPQFF. For the CDR3, the DNA is TGTGCTAGTGCCCCTGGGAGCGGACCGCAGTTCTTC. This chain links TRBV12-5 with TRBJ2-1, with a tentative D call TRBD2 (5 bases). The CDR3 loop spans 12 amino acids. CDR1 is LGHNT and CDR2 is FRNRAP in the germline V gene. Deletions cut 7 bases from V and 12 bases from J, with 16 bases between.